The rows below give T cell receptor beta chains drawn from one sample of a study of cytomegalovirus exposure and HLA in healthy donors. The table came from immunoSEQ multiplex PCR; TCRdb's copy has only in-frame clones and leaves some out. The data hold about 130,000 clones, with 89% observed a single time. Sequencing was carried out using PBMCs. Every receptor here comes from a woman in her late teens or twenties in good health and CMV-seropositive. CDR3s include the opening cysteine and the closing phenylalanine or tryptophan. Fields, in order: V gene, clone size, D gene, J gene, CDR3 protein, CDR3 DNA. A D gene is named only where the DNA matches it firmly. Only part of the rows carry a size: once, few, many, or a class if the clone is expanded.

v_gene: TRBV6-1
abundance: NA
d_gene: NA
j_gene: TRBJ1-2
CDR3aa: CASSELGRPIYGYTF
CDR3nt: TGTGCCAGCAGTGAATTGGGCAGGCCGATCTATGGCTACACCTTC

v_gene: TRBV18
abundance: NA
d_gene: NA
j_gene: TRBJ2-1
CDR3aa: CASSPPPRELNNEQFF
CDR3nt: TGTGCCAGCTCACCGCCTCCGCGGGAACTAAACAATGAGCAGTTCTTC

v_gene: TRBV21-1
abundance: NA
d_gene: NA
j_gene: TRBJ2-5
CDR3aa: CASSKVDPDRGSSQETQYF
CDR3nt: TGTGCCAGCAGCAAAGTTGATCCCGACAGGGGTTCGTCCCAAGAGACCCAGTACTTC

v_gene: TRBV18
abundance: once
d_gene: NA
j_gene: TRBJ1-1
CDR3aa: CASSPMTEGAFF
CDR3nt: TGTGCCAGCTCACCAATGACGGAGGGTGCTTTCTTT

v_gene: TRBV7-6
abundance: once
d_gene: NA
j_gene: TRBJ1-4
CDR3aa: CASSLMQGREKLFF
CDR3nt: TGTGCCAGCAGCTTAATGCAGGGGCGGGAAAAACTGTTTTTT

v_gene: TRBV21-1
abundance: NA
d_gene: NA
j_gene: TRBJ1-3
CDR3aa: CASSIRNTIYF
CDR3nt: TGTGCCAGCAGCATTCGGAACACCATATATTTT

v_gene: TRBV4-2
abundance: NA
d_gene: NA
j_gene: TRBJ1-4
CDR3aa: CASSPRGPLATNEKLFF
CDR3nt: TGTGCCAGCAGCCCAAGGGGTCCCCTTGCAACTAATGAAAAACTGTTTTTT

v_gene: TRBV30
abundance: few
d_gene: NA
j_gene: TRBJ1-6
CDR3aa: CAWSADRDSPLHF
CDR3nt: TGTGCCTGGAGTGCAGACAGAGATTCACCCCTCCACTTT

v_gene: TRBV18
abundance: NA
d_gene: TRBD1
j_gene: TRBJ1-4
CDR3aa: CASSQAGTGSEKLFF
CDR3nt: TGTGCCAGCTCACAAGCCGGGACAGGATCTGAAAAACTGTTTTTT

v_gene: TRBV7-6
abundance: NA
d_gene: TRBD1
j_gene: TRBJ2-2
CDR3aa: CATWTGGNTGELFF
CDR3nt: TGTGCCACATGGACAGGGGGGAACACCGGGGAGCTGTTTTTT

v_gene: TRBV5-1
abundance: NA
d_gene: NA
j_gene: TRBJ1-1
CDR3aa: CASSLTTGRDTEAFF
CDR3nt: TGCGCCAGCAGCTTAACTACAGGGCGGGACACTGAAGCTTTCTTT

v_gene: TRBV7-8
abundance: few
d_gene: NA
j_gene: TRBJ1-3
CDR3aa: CASSLAPGRKGNTIYF
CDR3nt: TGTGCCAGCAGCTTAGCGCCGGGAAGGAAGGGAAACACCATATATTTT

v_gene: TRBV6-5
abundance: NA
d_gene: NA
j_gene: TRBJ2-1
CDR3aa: CASSYKRAYNEQFF
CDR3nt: TGTGCCAGCAGTTATAAGAGGGCGTACAATGAGCAGTTCTTC

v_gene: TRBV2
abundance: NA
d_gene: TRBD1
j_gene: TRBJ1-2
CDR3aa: CASRDRGQGYTF
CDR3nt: TGTGCCAGCAGGGACAGGGGGCAAGGCTACACCTTC

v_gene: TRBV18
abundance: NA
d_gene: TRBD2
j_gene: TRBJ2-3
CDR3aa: CASSPGLAGVGADTQYF
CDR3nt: TGTGCCAGCTCACCAGGACTAGCGGGGGTAGGCGCAGATACGCAGTATTTT

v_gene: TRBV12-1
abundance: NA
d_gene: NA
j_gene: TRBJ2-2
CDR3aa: CASSPGIFTGELFF
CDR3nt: TGTGCCAGCAGCCCGGGGATTTTCACCGGGGAGCTGTTTTTT

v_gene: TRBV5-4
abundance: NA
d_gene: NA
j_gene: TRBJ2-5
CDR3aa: CASKSGAAAGETQYF
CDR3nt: TGTGCCAGCAAGAGTGGCGCGGCGGCGGGGGAGACCCAGTACTTC

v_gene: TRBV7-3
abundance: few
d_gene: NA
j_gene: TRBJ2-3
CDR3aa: CASSLTTADTQYF
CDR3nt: TGTGCCAGCAGCTTAACCACAGCAGATACGCAGTATTTT

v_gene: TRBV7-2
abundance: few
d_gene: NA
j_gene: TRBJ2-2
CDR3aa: CASSRSANTGELFF
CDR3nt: TGTGCCAGCAGCCGATCAGCGAACACCGGGGAGCTGTTTTTT

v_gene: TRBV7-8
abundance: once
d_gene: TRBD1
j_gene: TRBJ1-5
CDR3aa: CASSLAWGQSNQPQHF
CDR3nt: TGTGCCAGCAGCTTAGCCTGGGGACAGAGCAATCAGCCCCAGCATTTT

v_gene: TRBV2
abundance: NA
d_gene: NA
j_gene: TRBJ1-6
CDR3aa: CASSEALVSNSPLHF
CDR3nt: TGTGCCAGCAGTGAAGCGCTTGTCAGTAATTCACCCCTCCACTTT

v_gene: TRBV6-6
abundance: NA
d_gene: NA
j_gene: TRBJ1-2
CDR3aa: CASNRGANYGYTF
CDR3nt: TGTGCCAGCAACCGGGGGGCAAACTATGGCTACACCTTC

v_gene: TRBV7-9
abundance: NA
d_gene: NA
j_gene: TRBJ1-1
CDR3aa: CASSRQPGDMNTEAFF
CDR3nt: TGTGCCAGCAGCCGCCAGCCAGGGGATATGAACACTGAAGCTTTCTTT

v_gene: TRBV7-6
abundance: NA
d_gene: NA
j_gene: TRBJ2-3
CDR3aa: CASNLRGRGDTQYF
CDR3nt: TGTGCCAGCAACCTACGTGGGCGGGGAGATACGCAGTATTTT

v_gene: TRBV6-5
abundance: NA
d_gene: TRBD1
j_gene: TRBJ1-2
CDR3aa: CASSFRDRWDYGYTF
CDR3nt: TGTGCCAGCAGTTTCCGGGACAGGTGGGACTATGGCTACACCTTC

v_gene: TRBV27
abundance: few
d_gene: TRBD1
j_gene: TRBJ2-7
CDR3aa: CASNLRDRHYEQYF
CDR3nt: TGTGCCAGCAACCTCCGGGACAGACACTACGAGCAGTACTTC

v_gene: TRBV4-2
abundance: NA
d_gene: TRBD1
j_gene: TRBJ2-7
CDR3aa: CASSQDNRDRPLLYEQYF
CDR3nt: TGTGCCAGCAGCCAAGATAATCGGGACAGACCTTTATTATACGAGCAGTACTTC

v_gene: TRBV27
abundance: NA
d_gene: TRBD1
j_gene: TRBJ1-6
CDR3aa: CASSLTSTGRNSPLHF
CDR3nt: TGTGCCAGCAGTTTAACCTCGACAGGGAGAAATTCACCCCTCCACTTT

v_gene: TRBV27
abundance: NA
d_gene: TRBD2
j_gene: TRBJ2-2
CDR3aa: CASSWGLLIDGELFF
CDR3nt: TGTGCCAGCAGTTGGGGACTACTAATCGACGGGGAGCTGTTTTTT